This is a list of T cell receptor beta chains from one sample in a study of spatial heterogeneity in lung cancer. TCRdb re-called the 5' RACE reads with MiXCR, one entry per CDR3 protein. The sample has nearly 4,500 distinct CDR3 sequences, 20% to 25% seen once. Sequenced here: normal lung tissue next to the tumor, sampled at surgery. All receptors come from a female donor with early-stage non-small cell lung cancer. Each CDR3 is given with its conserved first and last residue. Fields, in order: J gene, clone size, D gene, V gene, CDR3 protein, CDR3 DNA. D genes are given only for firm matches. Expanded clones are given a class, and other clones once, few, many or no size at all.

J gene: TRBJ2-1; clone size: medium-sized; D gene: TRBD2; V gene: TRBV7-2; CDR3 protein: CASSLGTSGGRNEQFF; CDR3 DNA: TGTGCCAGCAGCTTAGGGACTAGCGGGGGGCGGAATGAGCAGTTCTTC
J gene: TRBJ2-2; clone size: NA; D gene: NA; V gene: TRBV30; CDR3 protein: CAWSMGTGELFF; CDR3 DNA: TGTGCCTGGAGTATGGGCACCGGGGAGCTGTTTTTT
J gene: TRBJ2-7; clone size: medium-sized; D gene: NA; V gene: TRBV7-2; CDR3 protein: CASSTPTGSYEQYF; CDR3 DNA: TGTGCCAGCAGCACCCCGACAGGCTCCTACGAGCAGTACTTC
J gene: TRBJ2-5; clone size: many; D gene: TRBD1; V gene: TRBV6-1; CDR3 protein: CASSPIAGQGYQETQYF; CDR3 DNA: TGTGCCAGCAGTCCCATCGCTGGACAGGGGTACCAAGAGACCCAGTACTTC
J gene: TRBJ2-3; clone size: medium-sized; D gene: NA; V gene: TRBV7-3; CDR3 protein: CASSLSGGPPDTQYF; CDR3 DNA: TGTGCCAGCAGCTTGTCCGGGGGGCCCCCAGATACGCAGTATTTT
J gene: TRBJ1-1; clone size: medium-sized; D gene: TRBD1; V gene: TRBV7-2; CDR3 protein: CASSSGTGATEAFF; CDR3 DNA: TGTGCCAGCAGCTCCGGGACAGGGGCGACTGAAGCTTTCTTT
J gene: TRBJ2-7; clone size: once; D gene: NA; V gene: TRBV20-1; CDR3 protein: CSARDPYATSYEQYF; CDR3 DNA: TGCAGTGCTAGAGACCCGTACGCCACCTCCTACGAGCAGTACTTC
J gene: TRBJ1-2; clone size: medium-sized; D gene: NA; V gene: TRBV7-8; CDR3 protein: CASRAQGTYGYTF; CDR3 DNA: TGTGCCAGCAGAGCACAGGGTACGTATGGCTACACCTTC
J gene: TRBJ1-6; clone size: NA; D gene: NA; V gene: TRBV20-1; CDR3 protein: CSVRPRRANSPLHF; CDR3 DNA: TGCAGTGTTAGACCGCGACGTGCAAATTCACCCCTCCACTTT
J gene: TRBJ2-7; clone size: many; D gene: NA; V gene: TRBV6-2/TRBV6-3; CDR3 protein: CASSYTGWREQYF; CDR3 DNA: TGTGCCAGCAGTTACACAGGTTGGCGGGAGCAGTACTTC
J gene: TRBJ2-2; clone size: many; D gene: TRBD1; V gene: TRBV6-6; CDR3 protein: CASRPGQGASGELFF; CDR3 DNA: TGTGCCAGCAGGCCGGGACAGGGGGCGTCCGGGGAGCTGTTTTTT
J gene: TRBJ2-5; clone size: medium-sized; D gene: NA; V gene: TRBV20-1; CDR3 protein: CSAGQETQYF; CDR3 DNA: TGCAGTGCGGGACAAGAGACCCAGTACTTC
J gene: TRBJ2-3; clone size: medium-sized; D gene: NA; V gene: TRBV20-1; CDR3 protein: CSAPREGRTDTQYF; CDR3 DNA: TGCAGTGCCCCCCGAGAAGGTCGGACAGATACGCAGTATTTT
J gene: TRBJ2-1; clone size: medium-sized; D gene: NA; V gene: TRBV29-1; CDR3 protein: CSVEDPSNDDEQFF; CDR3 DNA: TGCAGCGTTGAAGATCCCAGCAATGACGATGAGCAGTTCTTC
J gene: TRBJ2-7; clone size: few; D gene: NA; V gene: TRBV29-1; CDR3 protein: CSVEEARGNEQYF; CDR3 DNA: TGCAGCGTTGAAGAAGCGCGGGGCAACGAGCAGTACTTC
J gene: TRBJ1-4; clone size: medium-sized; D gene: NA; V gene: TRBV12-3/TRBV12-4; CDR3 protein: CASSLRKGPSRELFF; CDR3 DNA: TGTGCCAGCAGTTTAAGGAAGGGTCCTAGTAGGGAACTGTTTTTT
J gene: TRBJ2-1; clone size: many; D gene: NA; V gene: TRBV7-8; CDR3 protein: CAGQGNNEQFF; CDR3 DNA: TGTGCAGGGCAGGGGAATAATGAGCAGTTCTTC
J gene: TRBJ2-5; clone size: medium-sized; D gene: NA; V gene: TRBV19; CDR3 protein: CASSISDSRYQETQYF; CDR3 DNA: TGTGCCAGTAGTATCTCAGACAGCCGGTACCAAGAGACCCAGTACTTC
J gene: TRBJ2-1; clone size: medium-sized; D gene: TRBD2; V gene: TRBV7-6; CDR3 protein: CASSQLAPSSYNEQFF; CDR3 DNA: TGTGCCAGCAGCCAACTAGCGCCAAGCTCCTACAATGAGCAGTTCTTC
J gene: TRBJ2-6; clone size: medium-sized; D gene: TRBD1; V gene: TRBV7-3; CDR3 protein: CASSPGQGRAGANVLTF; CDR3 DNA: TGTGCCAGCAGCCCCGGACAGGGGAGGGCTGGGGCCAACGTCCTGACTTTC
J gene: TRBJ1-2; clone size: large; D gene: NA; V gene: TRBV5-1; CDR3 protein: CASSWEKTYGYTF; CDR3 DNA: TGCGCCAGCAGCTGGGAGAAGACCTATGGCTACACCTTC
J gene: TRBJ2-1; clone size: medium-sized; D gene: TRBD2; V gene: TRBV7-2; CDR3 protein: CASSLVASGNEQFF; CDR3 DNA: TGTGCCAGCAGCTTAGTGGCTAGCGGCAATGAGCAGTTCTTC
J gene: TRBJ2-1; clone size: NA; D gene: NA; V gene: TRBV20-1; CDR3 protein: CSASSRTSLNEQFF; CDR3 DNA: TGCAGTGCTAGTTCCCGGACAAGTCTCAATGAGCAGTTCTTC